This T cell receptor beta chain was captured in a study of blood T cell repertoires in COVID-19. Germline V CDR1 and CDR2: SGHRS, YFSETQ. Trimming took 4 bases from V and 4 from J; bases not matched to a gene: 3. This CDR3 is built from 15 residues. Data came from immunoSEQ multiplex PCR; TCRdb stores just in-frame clones and leaves some out. The profile covers fewer than 250,000 clones, with about 89% appearing a single time and 4% to 6% taken by the ten largest. The TCR originated in a woman between 35 and 50 years old with acute or convalescent COVID-19. The sample was peripheral blood. The chain combines TRBV5-1 with TRBJ2-5; 14 nucleotides align to TRBD2. The CDR3 nucleotides are TGCGCCAGCAGCACCGGGACTAGCGGGGGAGAGACCCAGTACTTC. Residues: CASSTGTSGGETQYF.